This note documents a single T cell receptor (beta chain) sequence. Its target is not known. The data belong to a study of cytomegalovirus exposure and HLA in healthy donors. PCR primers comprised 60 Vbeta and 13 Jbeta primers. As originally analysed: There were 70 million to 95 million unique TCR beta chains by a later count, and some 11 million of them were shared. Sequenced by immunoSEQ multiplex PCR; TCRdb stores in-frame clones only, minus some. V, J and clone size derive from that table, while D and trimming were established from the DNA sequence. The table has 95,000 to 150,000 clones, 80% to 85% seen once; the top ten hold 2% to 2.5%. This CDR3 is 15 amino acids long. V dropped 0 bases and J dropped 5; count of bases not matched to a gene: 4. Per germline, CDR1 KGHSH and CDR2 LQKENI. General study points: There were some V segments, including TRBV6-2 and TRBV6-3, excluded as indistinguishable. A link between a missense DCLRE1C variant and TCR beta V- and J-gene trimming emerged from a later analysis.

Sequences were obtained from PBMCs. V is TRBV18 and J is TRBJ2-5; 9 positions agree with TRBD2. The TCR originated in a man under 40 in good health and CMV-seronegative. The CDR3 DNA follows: TGTGCCAGCTCACCACCGCGGGGGGGAGTGGAGACCCAGTACTTC. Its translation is CASSPPRGGVETQYF.